This T cell receptor (beta chain) was obtained from a study of molecular identifiers for immune sequencing clone quantification (dated 2018 in TCRdb). In terms of the full investigation: In a replicate experiment, RNA from about 20,000 or 100,000 naive CD8 T cells was split into five aliquots, four of which were sequenced. This methods study used CD8 T cells to benchmark TCR RNA copy counting and molecular-identifier clustering-based TCR repertoire sequencing (MIDCIRS). General conclusions and limits of the study: When barcode sub-clustering was omitted, TCR diversity was inflated by chimeric consensus sequences, with chimeras reaching as high as 47%. A single cell's worth of spiked-in Jurkat TCR RNA was reported detectable even among 850,000 to 1,000,000 naive CD8 T cells. In CMV-specific effector cells, over 99% of molecules were held by clones above 20 RNA copies, whereas under 1% of molecules were held by such clones in naive cells. Modeling estimated 2.5 to 3.5 recovered TCR RNA copies per cell, compared with about 10 by digital PCR, which implies about 30% capture efficiency. Highly expanded clone sizes could be underestimated because identical TCR molecules may share a barcode. Spiked-in Jurkat TCR RNA (roughly 10 copies' worth), which is not part of the donor repertoire, was contained in the naive libraries.

This clonotype was seen at least ten times. This clone's antigen is unknown. Per-nucleotide qualities are absent, and no much larger clonotype sits a single base away. Counted from cysteine to phenylalanine, this CDR3 has 13 amino acids. Solely the CDR3 DNA is kept, with 39 bases framed from the first base. V drops 2 bases and J drops 4 bases, leaving 5 bases in between. CDR1 and CDR2, looked up from the germline V gene, are SGHTA and FQGNSA. Library creation used PCR. Sequencing was performed on an Illumina HiSeq 4000. Bulk TCR libraries were prepared as previously described, using TCR primers listed in Table S5. The Qiagen AllPrep DNA/RNA kit was used to purify total RNA. Reads from multiple sequencing runs of the same library were pooled before analysis. In the source study's methods: Reads were retained only if the reads had an exact TCR constant sequence, and the retained reads were trimmed to 150 nt and grouped according to their 12-nt molecular barcodes. Within each barcode group, reads were sub-clustered at a 15% Levenshtein threshold, and quality-weighted consensus sequences were built per RNA molecule. Non-functional sequences were excluded, and lower-count sequences lying one edit away from another sequence were also excluded. Based on fitting two negative binomial distributions, any barcode sub-cluster with under 20% of the maximum read count was discarded. The public reads were reprocessed in TCRdb via fastp at Q25 and MiXCR, keeping in-frame beta chains. When rows share a CDR3 protein, they turn into one entry using the most common DNA and genes. The V and J calls shown here were made by TCRdb, not taken from the authors' results. The sample table holds 600,000 to 650,000 distinct CDR3 sequences, of which 20% were seen once. The biggest ten clones account for about 0.9% of the sample.

Naive CD8 T cell libraries were made from around 20,000 to 1,000,000 sorted cells using 10%, 30% or 50% of purified RNA. Naive CD8 T cells, defined as CD8+CD4-CCR7+CD45RA+, were FACS-sorted into RLT Plus buffer on a BD FACSAria II. Under 11 TCR copies' worth of Jurkat RNA were spiked into 20,000-1,000,000 naive CD8 T cell samples to test detection sensitivity. CD8 T cells were enriched with RosetteSep CD8+ T Cell Enrichment Cocktail and Ficoll-Paque, followed by ACK red cell lysis. Rearrangement joined TRBV7-2 to TRBJ1-4; no D gene call is confident. The specimen was naive CD8+ T cells from blood, with Jurkat cell RNA spiked in. The cell subset or site label corresponds to: FACS-sorted CD8+CD4-CCR7+CD45RA+ naive T cells. The receptor was derived from a human donor in good health. Some libraries in this study had Jurkat cell RNA spiked in. The DNA reads TGTGCCAGCAGCTTACAGCTTAATGAAAAACTGTTTTTT. Its amino acids are CASSLQLNEKLFF. Joined to the reference TRBV7-2 and TRBJ1-4 proteins, this CDR3 gives the full variable domain: GAGVSQSPSNKVTEKGKDVELRCDPISGHTALYWYRQSLGQGLEFLIYFQGNSAPDKSGLPSDRFSAERTGGSVSTLTIQRTQQEDSAVYLCASSLQLNEKLFFGSGTQLSVL.